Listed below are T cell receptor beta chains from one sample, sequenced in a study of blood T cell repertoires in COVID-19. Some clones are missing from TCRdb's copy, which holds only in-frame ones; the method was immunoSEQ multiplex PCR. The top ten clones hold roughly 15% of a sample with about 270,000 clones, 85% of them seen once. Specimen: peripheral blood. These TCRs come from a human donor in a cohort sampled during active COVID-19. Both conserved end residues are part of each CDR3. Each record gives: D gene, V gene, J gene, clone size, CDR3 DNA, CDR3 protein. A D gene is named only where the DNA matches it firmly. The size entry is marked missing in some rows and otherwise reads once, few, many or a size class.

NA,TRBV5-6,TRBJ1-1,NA,TGTGCCAGCAGCTTGTGGGCCTCGAACATGAACACTGAAGCTTTCTTT,CASSLWASNMNTEAFF
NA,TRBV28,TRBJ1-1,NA,TGTGCCAGCAGTTTACCCCTCGGGGGAGGGAACACTGAAGCTTTCTTT,CASSLPLGGGNTEAFF
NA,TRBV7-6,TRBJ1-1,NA,TGTGCCAGCAGTCCGTTGGGGGGCACTGAAGCTTTCTTT,CASSPLGGTEAFF
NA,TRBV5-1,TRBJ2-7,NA,TGCGCCAGCAGCCTTACTAGTTCGTACGAGCAGTACTTC,CASSLTSSYEQYF
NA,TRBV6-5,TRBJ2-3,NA,TGTGCCAGCAGTCTAAGACAGCGATCAGGAGATACGCAGTATTTT,CASSLRQRSGDTQYF
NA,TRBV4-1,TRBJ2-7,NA,TGCGCCAGCAGCCAAGGCCCGACACTTCCCTACGAGCAGTACTTC,CASSQGPTLPYEQYF
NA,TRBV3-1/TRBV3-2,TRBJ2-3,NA,TGTGCCAGCAGCCTCACACAGCTTAGCACAGATACGCAGTATTTT,CASSLTQLSTDTQYF
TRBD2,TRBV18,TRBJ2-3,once,TGTGCCAGCTCACGGGCTAGCGGGAGTGCAGATACGCAGTATTTT,CASSRASGSADTQYF
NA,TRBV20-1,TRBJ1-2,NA,TGCAGTGCTGAGATAAACTATGGCTACACCTTC,CSAEINYGYTF
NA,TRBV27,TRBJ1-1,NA,TGTGCCAGCAGTTTAAGTATGTCAGTTAACACTGAAGCTTTCTTT,CASSLSMSVNTEAFF
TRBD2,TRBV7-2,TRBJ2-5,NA,TGTGCCAGCAGCTTAGTCCGCGGGAGGCCGGGGGAGACCCAGTACTTC,CASSLVRGRPGETQYF
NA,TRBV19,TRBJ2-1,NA,TGTGCCAGTAGTATGAGGGGGAGCTCCTACAATGAGCAGTTCTTC,CASSMRGSSYNEQFF
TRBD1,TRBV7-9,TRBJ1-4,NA,TGTGCCAGCAGCTTAATAGTAGGGGGCCAGAGTGAAAAACTGTTTTTT,CASSLIVGGQSEKLFF
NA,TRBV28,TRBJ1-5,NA,TGTGCCAGCAGTTTATCGCATGGGGTCCGAGGGGGGGATCAGCCCCAGCATTTT,CASSLSHGVRGGDQPQHF
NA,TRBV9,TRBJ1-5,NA,TGTGCCAGCAGCGTAGGGCAGGGTAGCAATCAGCCCCAGCATTTT,CASSVGQGSNQPQHF
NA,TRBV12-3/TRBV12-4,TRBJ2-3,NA,TGTACCAGCGTGGCCCGGGGCACAGATACGCAGTATTTT,CTSVARGTDTQYF
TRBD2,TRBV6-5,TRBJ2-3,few,TGTGCCAGCAAGAACTCAATAGCGGGAGGACCTACGCAGTATTTT,CASKNSIAGGPTQYF
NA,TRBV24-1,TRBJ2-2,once,TGTGCCACCAGTGATTTAGGGGGTAGATCCGGGGAGCTGTTTTTT,CATSDLGGRSGELFF
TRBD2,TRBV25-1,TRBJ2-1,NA,TGTGCCAGCAGACCAGCGGGAGGGCCTAGTGAGCAGTTCTTC,CASRPAGGPSEQFF
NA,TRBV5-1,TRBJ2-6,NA,TGCGCCAGCTCCCCCCGGGACAACCCATACTCTGGGGCCAACGTCCTGACTTTC,CASSPRDNPYSGANVLTF
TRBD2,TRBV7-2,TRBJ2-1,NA,TGTGCCAGCAGCCCAGGGGTCCTAGCGGGAGTTTACAATGAGCAGTTCTTC,CASSPGVLAGVYNEQFF
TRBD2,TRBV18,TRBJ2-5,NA,TGTGCCAGCTCACCAGCGACTAGCGGGAGAAGTAAAGGAGAGACCCAGTACTTC,CASSPATSGRSKGETQYF
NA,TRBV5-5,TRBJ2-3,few,TGTGCCAGCAGCTTGAATTCTAACAGGGCCCCCACAGATACGCAGTATTTT,CASSLNSNRAPTDTQYF
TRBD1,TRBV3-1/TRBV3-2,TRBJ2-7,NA,TGTGTCAGCTCTCTGACAGGGAAGGGAGAGCAGTACTTC,CVSSLTGKGEQYF
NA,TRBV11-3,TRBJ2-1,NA,TGTGCCAGCAGCTTAGGTGGGGGACTCCCTGGCGATGAGCAGTTCTTC,CASSLGGGLPGDEQFF
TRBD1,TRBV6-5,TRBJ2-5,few,TGTGCCAGCAGATTGACAGGGGGCGCCCCTGAGACCCAGTACTTC,CASRLTGGAPETQYF
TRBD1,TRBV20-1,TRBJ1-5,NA,TGCAGTGCTAGTTTTGCGTCCCAGGGGGAATCAGCCCAGCATTTT,CSASFASQGESAQHF
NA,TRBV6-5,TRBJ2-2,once,TGTGCCAGCCGGTCAACCGGGGAGCTGTTTTTT,CASRSTGELFF
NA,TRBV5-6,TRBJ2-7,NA,TGTGCCAGCAGCTCCGCAGGGTACGAGCAGTACTTC,CASSSAGYEQYF
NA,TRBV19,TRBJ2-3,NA,TGTGCCAGTAGTATGATAGAACCAGATACGCAGTATTTT,CASSMIEPDTQYF
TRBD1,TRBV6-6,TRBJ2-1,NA,TGTGCCAGCAGTAACCGGGACAGCTTTGGGTATGAGCAGTTCTTC,CASSNRDSFGYEQFF
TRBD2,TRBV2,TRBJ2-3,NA,TGTGCCAGCAGTGTTAGCGGGAGGGCCGGTGACACAGATACGCAGTATTTT,CASSVSGRAGDTDTQYF
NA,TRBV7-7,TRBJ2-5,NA,TGTGCCAGCAGCCAAGCGGACAGCGTGGAGACCCAGTACTTC,CASSQADSVETQYF
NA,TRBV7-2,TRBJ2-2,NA,TGTGCCAGCAGGGATCGGACGGGAATAGCCGGGGAGCTGTTTTTT,CASRDRTGIAGELFF
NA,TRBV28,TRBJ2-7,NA,TGTGCCAGCGAAGGGGCCTCCTCCTACGAGCAGTACTTC,CASEGASSYEQYF
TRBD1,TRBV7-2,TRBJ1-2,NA,TGTGCCAGCAGCGGGGACAGAATACAAGGAGCTAACTATGGCTACACCTTC,CASSGDRIQGANYGYTF
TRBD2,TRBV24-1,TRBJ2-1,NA,TGTGCCACCATTGATAGCGGGAGCGGAGGTAATGAGCAGTTCTTC,CATIDSGSGGNEQFF
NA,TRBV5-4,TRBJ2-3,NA,TGTGCCAGCAGCTTATCTACTAGCTTCACAGATACGCAGTATTTT,CASSLSTSFTDTQYF
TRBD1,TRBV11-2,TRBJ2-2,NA,TGTGCCAGCAGCTTAGCCCCCTGGACAGGGAGGACCGGGGAGCTGTTTTTT,CASSLAPWTGRTGELFF
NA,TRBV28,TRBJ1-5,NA,TGTGCCAGCAGTTCGCAGGGGAATCAGCCCCAGCATTTT,CASSSQGNQPQHF
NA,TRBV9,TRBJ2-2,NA,TGTGCCAGCAGCGGGGGGCGCACCGGGGAGCTGTTTTTT,CASSGGRTGELFF
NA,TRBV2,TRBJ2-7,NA,TGTGCCAGCAGTGAGGGGGGGACAGGAGCCTACGAGCAGTACTTC,CASSEGGTGAYEQYF
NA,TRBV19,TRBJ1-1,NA,TGTGCCAGTAGGGGGGAGGGCTGGAACACTGAAGCTTTCTTT,CASRGEGWNTEAFF
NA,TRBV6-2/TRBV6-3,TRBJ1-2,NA,TGTGCCAGCAGTTATGACAGCTTCTATGGCTACACCTTC,CASSYDSFYGYTF
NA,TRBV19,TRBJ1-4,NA,TGTGCCAGTAGTATAGACAGGTCGGATGAAAAACTGTTTTTT,CASSIDRSDEKLFF
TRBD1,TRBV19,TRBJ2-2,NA,TGTGCCAGTAGTATGAGGAGACAGGGCACCGGGGAGCTGTTTTTT,CASSMRRQGTGELFF
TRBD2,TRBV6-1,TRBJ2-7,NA,TGTGCCAGCAGTGCTCCGGCGGGGGGCCAAGGATTCGGCGAGCAGTACTTC,CASSAPAGGQGFGEQYF
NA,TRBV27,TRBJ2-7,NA,TGTGCCAGCAGACTTAGCGGCGGGTACGAGCAGTACTTC,CASRLSGGYEQYF
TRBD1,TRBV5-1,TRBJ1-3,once,TGCGCCAGCAGCTTGGGACAGGGGGCGAGAGGAAACACCATATATTTT,CASSLGQGARGNTIYF
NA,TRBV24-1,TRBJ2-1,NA,TGTGCCACCAGTTCTATTTACAGGTCGCAGTTCTTC,CATSSIYRSQFF
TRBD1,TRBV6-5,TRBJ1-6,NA,TGTGCCAGCAGTTACGGGACAGGGCGGAATTCACCCCTCCACTTT,CASSYGTGRNSPLHF
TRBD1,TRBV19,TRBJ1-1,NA,TGTGCCAGCCTTGACACACAGGGGGTGAACACTGAAGCTTTCTTT,CASLDTQGVNTEAFF
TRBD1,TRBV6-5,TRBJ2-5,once,TGTGCCAGCAGTCCGTTGGGGACAGGGCGGGAGACCCAGTACTTC,CASSPLGTGRETQYF
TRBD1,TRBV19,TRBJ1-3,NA,TGTGCCAGTAGCCTCCCAGGGGGCTGGAACACCATATATTTT,CASSLPGGWNTIYF
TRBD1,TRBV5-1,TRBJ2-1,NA,TGCGCCAGCAGCTTGGGTGGTGGCAGGGGGAACAATGAGCAGTTCTTC,CASSLGGGRGNNEQFF
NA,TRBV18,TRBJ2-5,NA,TGTGCCAGCTCCCCTCTCGGAGGTAGTCAAGAGACCCAGTACTTC,CASSPLGGSQETQYF
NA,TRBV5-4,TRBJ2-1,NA,TGTGCCAGCGGGACTTCGGAGGGTGAGCAGTTCTTC,CASGTSEGEQFF
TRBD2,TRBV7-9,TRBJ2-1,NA,TGTGCCAGCAGCTTAAATCTAGCGGGAGGCAATGAGCAGTTCTTC,CASSLNLAGGNEQFF
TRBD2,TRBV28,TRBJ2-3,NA,TGTGCCACCACACTAGCGGGAGGGCCTTTTAGAGATACGCAGTATTTT,CATTLAGGPFRDTQYF
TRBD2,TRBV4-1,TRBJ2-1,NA,TGCGCCAGCAGCCAAGGAGCGGGAGGGTTCAATGAGCAGTTCTTC,CASSQGAGGFNEQFF